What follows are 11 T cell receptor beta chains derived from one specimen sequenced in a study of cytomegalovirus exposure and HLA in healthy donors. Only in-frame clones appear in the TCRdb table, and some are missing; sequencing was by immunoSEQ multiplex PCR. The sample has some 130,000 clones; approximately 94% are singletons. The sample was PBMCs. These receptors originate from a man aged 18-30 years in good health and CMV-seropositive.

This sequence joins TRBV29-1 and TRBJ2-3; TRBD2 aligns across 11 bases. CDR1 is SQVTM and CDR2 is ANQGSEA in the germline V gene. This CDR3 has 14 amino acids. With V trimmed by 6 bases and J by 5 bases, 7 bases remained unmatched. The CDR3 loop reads CSVPLAGVGDTQYF. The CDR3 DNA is TGCAGCGTGCCACTAGCGGGAGTAGGAGATACGCAGTATTTT.

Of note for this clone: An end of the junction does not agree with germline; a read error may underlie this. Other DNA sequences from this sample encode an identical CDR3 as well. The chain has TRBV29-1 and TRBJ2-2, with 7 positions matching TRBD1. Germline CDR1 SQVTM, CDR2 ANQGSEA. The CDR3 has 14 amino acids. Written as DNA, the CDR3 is TGCAGCGTCGAAGACAGGGCGAACACCGGGGAGCTGTTTTTT. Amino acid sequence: CSVEDRANTGELFF.

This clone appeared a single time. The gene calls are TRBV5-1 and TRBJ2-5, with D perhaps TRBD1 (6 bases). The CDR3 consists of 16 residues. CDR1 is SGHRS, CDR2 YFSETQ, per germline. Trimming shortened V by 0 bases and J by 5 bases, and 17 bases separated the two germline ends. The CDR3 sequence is CASSLGAGAKGETQYF. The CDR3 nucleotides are TGCGCCAGCAGCTTGGGAGCAGGGGCTAAAGGGGAGACCCAGTACTTC.

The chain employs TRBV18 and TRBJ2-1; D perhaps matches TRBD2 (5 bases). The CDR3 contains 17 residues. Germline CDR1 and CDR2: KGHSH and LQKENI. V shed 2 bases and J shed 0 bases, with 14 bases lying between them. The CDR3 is CASSPSMSGISYNEQFF. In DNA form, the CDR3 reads TGTGCCAGCTCACCATCGATGTCCGGGATCTCCTACAATGAGCAGTTCTTC.

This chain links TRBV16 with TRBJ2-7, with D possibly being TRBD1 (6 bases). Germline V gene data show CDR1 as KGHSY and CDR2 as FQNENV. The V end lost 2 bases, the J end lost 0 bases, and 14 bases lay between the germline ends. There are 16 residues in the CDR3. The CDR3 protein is CASSQATGYFSYEQYF. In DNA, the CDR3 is TGTGCCAGCAGCCAAGCGACAGGCTACTTCTCCTACGAGCAGTACTTC.

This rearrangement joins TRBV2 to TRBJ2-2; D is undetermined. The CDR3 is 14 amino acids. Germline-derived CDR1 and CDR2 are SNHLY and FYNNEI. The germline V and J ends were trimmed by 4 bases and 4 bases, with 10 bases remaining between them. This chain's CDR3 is CASSVTGGTGELFF. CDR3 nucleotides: TGTGCCAGCAGTGTCACCGGCGGCACCGGGGAGCTGTTTTTT.

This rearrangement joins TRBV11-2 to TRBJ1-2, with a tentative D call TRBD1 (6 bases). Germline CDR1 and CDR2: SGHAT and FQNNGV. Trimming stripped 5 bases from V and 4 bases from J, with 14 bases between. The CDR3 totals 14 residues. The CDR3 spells CASSPTGIPYGYTF. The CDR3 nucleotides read TGTGCCAGCAGCCCAACAGGGATACCCTATGGCTACACCTTC.

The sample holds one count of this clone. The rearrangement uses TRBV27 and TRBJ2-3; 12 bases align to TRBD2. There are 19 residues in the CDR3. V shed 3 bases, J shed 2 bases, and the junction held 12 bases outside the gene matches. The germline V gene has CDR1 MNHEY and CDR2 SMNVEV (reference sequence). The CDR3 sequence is CASSFLTSGSHLNTDTQYF. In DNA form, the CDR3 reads TGTGCCAGCAGTTTTTTGACTAGCGGGAGCCACCTAAACACAGATACGCAGTATTTT.

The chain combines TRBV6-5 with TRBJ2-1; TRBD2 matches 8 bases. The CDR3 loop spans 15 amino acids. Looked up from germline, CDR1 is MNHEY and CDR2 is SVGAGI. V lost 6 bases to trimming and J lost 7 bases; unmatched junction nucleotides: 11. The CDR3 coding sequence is TGTGCCAGCAGAACGGGAGGGCTTTCAGATAATGAGCAGTTCTTC. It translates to CASRTGGLSDNEQFF.

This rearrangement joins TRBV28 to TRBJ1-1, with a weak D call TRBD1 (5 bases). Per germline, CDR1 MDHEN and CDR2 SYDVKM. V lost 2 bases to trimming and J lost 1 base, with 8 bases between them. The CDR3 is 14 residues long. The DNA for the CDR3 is TGTGCCAGCAGTTTAGCCGGGGGGAACACTGAAGCTTTCTTT. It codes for CASSLAGGNTEAFF.

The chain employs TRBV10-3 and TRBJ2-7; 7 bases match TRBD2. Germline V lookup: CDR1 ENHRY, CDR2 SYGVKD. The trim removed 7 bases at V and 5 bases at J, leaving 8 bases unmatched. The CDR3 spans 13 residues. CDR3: CAINAQGGDEQYF. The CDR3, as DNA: TGTGCCATCAATGCCCAGGGAGGGGACGAGCAGTACTTC.